This is a list of T cell receptor beta chains from one sample in a study of brain T cells in children with intractable seizures. The method was immunoSEQ multiplex PCR; TCRdb's version includes in-frame clones alone and lacks a portion of them. The table lists 340,000 or so clones, more than 85% of them singletons. The sequencing here drew on peripheral blood, taken 4 to 6 months after surgery. The receptors derive from a boy in the first two years of life with tuberous sclerosis and intractable seizures. Both conserved end residues are part of each CDR3. A D gene is named only where the DNA matches it firmly. Expanded clones get a size class; other rows say once, few or many, or leave the size out.

size: -
D: -
J: TRBJ1-1
V: TRBV5-6
DNA: TGTGCCAGCAGCTTGGGTACACAGGGTGAAGCTTTCTTT
CDR3: CASSLGTQGEAFF

size: -
D: -
J: TRBJ2-3
V: TRBV27
DNA: TGTGCCAGCACCTTCAGCACAGATACGCAGTATTTT
CDR3: CASTFSTDTQYF

size: -
D: -
J: TRBJ2-7
V: TRBV5-1
DNA: TGCGCCAGCAGCTTGGCAGGGACCCCCTACGAGCAGTACTTC
CDR3: CASSLAGTPYEQYF

size: -
D: TRBD1
J: TRBJ1-2
V: TRBV7-6
DNA: TGTGCCAGCAGCTTTTTGGGACAGGGAATAGATGGCTACACCTTC
CDR3: CASSFLGQGIDGYTF

size: -
D: TRBD2
J: TRBJ2-3
V: TRBV2
DNA: TGTGCCAGCAACGCCGGTTGGACTAGCGGGGGGAGCACAGATACGCAGTATTTT
CDR3: CASNAGWTSGGSTDTQYF

size: -
D: -
J: TRBJ2-3
V: TRBV5-1
DNA: TGCGCCAGCAGCGGATACAGGGTGGGGGATACGCAGTATTTT
CDR3: CASSGYRVGDTQYF

size: -
D: -
J: TRBJ1-5
V: TRBV28
DNA: TGTGCCAGCAAGTGGGACACCGAAAATAGCAATCAGCCCCAGCATTTT
CDR3: CASKWDTENSNQPQHF

size: once
D: TRBD1
J: TRBJ1-5
V: TRBV19
DNA: TGTGCCAGTAGTGCTCGAACAGGGGACACTAATCAGCCCCAGCATTTT
CDR3: CASSARTGDTNQPQHF

size: -
D: -
J: TRBJ2-2
V: TRBV9
DNA: TGTGCCAGCCAGATGGGAATAGGGCAGGGGGGCACCGGGGAGCTGTTTTTT
CDR3: CASQMGIGQGGTGELFF

size: -
D: -
J: TRBJ1-2
V: TRBV15
DNA: TGTGCCACCAGCAGAGATCAGCTTGGGGAGAACTATGGCTACACCTTC
CDR3: CATSRDQLGENYGYTF

size: few
D: -
J: TRBJ1-5
V: TRBV19
DNA: TGTGCCAGTAGCGGTAAACAGGATCAGCCCCAGCATTTT
CDR3: CASSGKQDQPQHF

size: once
D: -
J: TRBJ2-2
V: TRBV25-1
DNA: TGTGCCAGCAGTGATCGGAACACCGGGGAGCTGTTTTTT
CDR3: CASSDRNTGELFF

size: -
D: TRBD1
J: TRBJ1-2
V: TRBV7-6
DNA: TGTGCCAGCAGCCCCCAGACAGGGTTCTATGGCTACACCTTC
CDR3: CASSPQTGFYGYTF

size: -
D: -
J: TRBJ2-1
V: TRBV14
DNA: TGTGCCAGCAGCCAAGGACTACCTTACTCCTACAATGAGCAGTTCTTC
CDR3: CASSQGLPYSYNEQFF

size: -
D: TRBD1
J: TRBJ2-2
V: TRBV24-1
DNA: TGTGCCACCAGTGATTCGACTCGACAGGGCAGATCGCCCGGGGAGCTGTTTTTT
CDR3: CATSDSTRQGRSPGELFF

size: -
D: TRBD1
J: TRBJ2-7
V: TRBV30
DNA: TGTGCCTGGGGACAGGGTGTTTACGAGCAGTACTTC
CDR3: CAWGQGVYEQYF

size: -
D: -
J: TRBJ2-1
V: TRBV19
DNA: TGTGCCAGTAGTATCCCCGGACGGTACCAGTTCTTC
CDR3: CASSIPGRYQFF

size: -
D: -
J: TRBJ1-2
V: TRBV14
DNA: TGTGCCAGCAGCCCCGTTCACGGGGTTAACTATGGCTACACCTTC
CDR3: CASSPVHGVNYGYTF

size: -
D: -
J: TRBJ1-1
V: TRBV11-3
DNA: TGTGCCAGCAACCCAAGCGGGAACACTGAAGCTTTCTTT
CDR3: CASNPSGNTEAFF

size: -
D: -
J: TRBJ2-3
V: TRBV7-3
DNA: TGTGCCAGCAGCTCATCCCCCCTGCGGGGCGGCACAGATACGCAGTATTTT
CDR3: CASSSSPLRGGTDTQYF

size: -
D: -
J: TRBJ1-1
V: TRBV9
DNA: TGTGCCAGCAGCTCCCTGGGGATGAACACTGAAGCTTTCTTT
CDR3: CASSSLGMNTEAFF